The present T cell receptor (beta chain) was sequenced within a study of cytomegalovirus exposure and HLA in healthy donors. General study findings and limits: Most of the CMV-associated TCR beta chains (in a later analysis) appeared to be HLA-restricted. The CMV antigen specificity of three CMV-associated chains was confirmed through in vitro analysis.

In regard to this clone: Its matching antigen is unknown.

Germline V CDR1 and CDR2: MNHEY, SVGAGI. The CDR3 has 14 amino acids. V lost 5 bases and J 8 bases, leaving 16 bases between the germline ends. Regarding donors, all were healthy bone marrow donors. PCR primers comprised 60 Vbeta and 13 Jbeta primers. Here immunoSEQ multiplex PCR was the method, and the copy in TCRdb shows in-frame clones only, minus some. The repertoire consists of some 170,000 clones, with about 83% occurring once and the leading ten covering about 3%. The receptor was isolated from a female donor in good health and CMV-seronegative. Material for sequencing was PBMCs. The rearrangement links TRBV6-5 to TRBJ1-3, with a weak D call TRBD1 (6 bases). The CDR3 sequence is CASSRYRESDTIYF. The DNA for the CDR3 is TGTGCCAGCAGTCGTTACAGGGAGAGTGACACCATATATTTT.